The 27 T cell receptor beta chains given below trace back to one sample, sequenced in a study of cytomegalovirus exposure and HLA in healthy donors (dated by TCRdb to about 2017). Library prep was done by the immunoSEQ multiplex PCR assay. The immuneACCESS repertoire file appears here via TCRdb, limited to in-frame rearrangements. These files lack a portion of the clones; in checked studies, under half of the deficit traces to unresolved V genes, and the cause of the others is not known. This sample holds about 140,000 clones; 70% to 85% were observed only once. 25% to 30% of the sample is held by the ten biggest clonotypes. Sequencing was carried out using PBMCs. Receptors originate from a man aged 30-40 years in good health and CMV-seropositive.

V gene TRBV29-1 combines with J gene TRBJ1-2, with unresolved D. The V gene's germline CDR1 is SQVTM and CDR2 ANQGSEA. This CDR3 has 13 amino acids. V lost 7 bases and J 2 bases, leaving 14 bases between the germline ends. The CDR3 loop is CSAQGGSNYGYTF. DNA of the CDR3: TGCAGCGCCCAAGGCGGATCCAACTATGGCTACACCTTC. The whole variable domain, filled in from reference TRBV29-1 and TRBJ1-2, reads SAVISQKPSRDICQRGTSLTIQCQVDSQVTMMFWYRQQPGQSLTLIATANQGSEATYESGFVIDKFPISRPNLTFSTLTVSNMSPEDSSIYLCSAQGGSNYGYTFGSGTRLTVV.

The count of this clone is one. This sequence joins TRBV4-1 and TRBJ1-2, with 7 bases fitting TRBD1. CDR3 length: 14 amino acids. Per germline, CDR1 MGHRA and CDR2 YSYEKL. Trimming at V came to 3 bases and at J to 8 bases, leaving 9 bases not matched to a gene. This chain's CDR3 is CASSHGRGASGYTF. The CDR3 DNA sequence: TGCGCCAGCAGCCACGGCAGGGGGGCGTCGGGCTACACCTTC.

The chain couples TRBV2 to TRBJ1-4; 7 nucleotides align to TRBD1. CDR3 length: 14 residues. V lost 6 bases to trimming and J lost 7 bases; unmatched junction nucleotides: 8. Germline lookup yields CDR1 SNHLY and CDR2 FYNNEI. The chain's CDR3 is CASSLTGAVEKLFF. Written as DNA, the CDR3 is TGTGCCAGCAGCCTTACAGGGGCGGTTGAAAAACTGTTTTTT.

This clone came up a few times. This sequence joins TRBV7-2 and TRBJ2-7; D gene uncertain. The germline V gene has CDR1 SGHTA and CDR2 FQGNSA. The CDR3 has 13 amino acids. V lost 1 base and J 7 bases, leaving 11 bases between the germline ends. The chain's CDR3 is CASSLVAPMEQYF. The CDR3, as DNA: TGTGCCAGCAGCTTAGTAGCCCCCATGGAGCAGTACTTC.

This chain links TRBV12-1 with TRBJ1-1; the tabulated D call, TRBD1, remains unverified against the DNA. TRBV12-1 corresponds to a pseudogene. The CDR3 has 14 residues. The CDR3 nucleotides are TGTGCCAGCAGTCCACCCAGGCTCGACACTGAAGCTTTCTTT. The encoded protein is CASSPPRLDTEAFF.

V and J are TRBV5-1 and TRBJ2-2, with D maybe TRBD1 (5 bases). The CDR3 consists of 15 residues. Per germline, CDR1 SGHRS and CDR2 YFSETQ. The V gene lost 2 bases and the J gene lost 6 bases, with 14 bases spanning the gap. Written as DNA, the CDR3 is TGCGCCAGCAGCTTTGGGGCGCGTTCTGCCGGGGAGCTGTTTTTT. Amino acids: CASSFGARSAGELFF.

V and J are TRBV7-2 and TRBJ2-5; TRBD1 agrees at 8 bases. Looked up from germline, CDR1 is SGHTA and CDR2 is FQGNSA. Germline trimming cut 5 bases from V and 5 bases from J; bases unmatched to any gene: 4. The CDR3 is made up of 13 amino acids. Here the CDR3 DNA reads TGTGCCAGCAGCAAAAACAGGGGGGAGACCCAGTACTTC. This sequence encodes CASSKNRGETQYF.

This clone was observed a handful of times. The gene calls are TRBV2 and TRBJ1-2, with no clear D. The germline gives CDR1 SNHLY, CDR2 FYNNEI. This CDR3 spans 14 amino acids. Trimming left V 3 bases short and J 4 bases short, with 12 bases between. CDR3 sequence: CASSDRGKGYGYTF. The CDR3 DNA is TGTGCCAGCAGTGATCGCGGGAAGGGCTATGGCTACACCTTC.

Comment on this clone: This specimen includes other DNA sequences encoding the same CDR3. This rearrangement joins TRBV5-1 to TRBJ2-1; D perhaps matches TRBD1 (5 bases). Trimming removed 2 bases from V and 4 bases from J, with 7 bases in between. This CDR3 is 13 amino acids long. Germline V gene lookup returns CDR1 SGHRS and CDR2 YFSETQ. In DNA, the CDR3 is TGCGCCAGCAGCTTCGACAGTTACAATGAGCAGTTCTTC. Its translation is CASSFDSYNEQFF.

The CDR3 loop is CASSKTGANSPLHF. In DNA, the CDR3 is TGCGCCAGCAGCAAGACAGGTGCTAATTCACCCCTCCACTTT. This chain uses TRBV5-1 with TRBJ1-6; D is possibly TRBD1 (6 bases). Germline V CDR1 and CDR2: SGHRS, YFSETQ. V lost 4 bases and J 6 bases, leaving 11 bases between the germline ends. The CDR3 covers 14 residues.

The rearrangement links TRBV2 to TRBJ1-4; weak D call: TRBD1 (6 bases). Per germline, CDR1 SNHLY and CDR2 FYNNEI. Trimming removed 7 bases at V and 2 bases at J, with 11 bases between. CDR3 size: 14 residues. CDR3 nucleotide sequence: TGTGCCAGCACCCTGGGGGCCACTAATGAAAAACTGTTTTTT. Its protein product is CASTLGATNEKLFF.

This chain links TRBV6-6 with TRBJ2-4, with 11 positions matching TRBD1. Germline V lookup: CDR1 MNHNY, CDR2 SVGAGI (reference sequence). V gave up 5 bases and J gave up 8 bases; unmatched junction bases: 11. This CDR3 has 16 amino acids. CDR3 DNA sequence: TGTGCCAGCAGTCTACACCGGACAGGGGGCGCAGACATTCAGTACTTC. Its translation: CASSLHRTGGADIQYF.

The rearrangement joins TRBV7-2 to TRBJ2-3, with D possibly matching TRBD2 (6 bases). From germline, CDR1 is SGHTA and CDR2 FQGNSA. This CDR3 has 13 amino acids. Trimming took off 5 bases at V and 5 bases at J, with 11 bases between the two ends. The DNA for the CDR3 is TGTGCCAGCAGCAACTCCGGGGGAGATACGCAGTATTTT. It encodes CASSNSGGDTQYF.

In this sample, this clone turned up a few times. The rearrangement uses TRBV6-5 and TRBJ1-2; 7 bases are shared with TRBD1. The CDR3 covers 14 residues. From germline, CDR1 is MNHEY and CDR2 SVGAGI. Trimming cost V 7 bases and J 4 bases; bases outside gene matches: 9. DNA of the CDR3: TGTGCCAGCACCTACAGGGGCCGCAGCTATGGCTACACCTTC. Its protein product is CASTYRGRSYGYTF.

CDR3 loop: CASSLPSLDRNYGYTF. DNA of the CDR3: TGTGCCAGCAGCTTACCATCCCTCGACAGGAACTATGGCTACACCTTC. The chain combines TRBV7-9 with TRBJ1-2, with a tentative D call TRBD1 (6 bases). Germline lookup yields CDR1 SEHNR and CDR2 FQNEAQ (reference sequence). Trimming pared 2 bases from V and 2 bases from J, leaving 15 bases between. The CDR3 length is 16 residues.

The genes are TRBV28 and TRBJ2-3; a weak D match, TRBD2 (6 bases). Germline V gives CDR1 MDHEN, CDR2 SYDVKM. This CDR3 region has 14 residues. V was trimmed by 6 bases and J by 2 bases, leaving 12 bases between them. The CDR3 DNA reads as TGTGCCAGCAGCCTGGAGGGTCTCACAGATACGCAGTATTTT. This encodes CASSLEGLTDTQYF.

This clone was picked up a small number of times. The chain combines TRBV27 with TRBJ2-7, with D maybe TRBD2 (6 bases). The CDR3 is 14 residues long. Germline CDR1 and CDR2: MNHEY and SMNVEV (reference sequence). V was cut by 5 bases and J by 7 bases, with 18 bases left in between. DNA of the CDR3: TGTGCCAGCAGTCTATTTGGGACCGGAGGGGAGCAGTACTTC. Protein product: CASSLFGTGGEQYF.

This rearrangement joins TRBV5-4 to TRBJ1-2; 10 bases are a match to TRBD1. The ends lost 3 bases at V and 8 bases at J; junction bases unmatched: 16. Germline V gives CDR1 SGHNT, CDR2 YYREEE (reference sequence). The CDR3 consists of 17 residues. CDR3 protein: CASSSGGTGERIGGYTF. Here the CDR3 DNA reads TGTGCCAGCAGCTCTGGGGGGACAGGGGAGAGGATCGGAGGCTACACCTTC.

CDR3 sequence (DNA): TGCGCCAGCAGCTTGGGGGCAGGTTCAGACACCATATATTTT. This translates into CASSLGAGSDTIYF. The chain couples TRBV5-1 to TRBJ1-3; D unclear. Germline V CDR1 and CDR2: SGHRS, YFSETQ. The CDR3 is 14 amino acids. The V and J ends lost 0 bases and 8 bases respectively, with 12 bases between them.

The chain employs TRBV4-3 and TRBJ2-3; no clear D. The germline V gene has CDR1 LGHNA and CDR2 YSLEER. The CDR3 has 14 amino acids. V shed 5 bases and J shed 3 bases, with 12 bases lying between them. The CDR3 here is CASSEAGPTDTQYF. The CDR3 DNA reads TGCGCCAGCAGCGAAGCCGGTCCAACAGATACGCAGTATTTT.

The DNA of the CDR3 is TGTGCCAGCAGCCAGGACACAGATACGCAGTATTTT. Translation gives CASSQDTDTQYF. The chain is built from TRBV7-3 and TRBJ2-3; D ambiguous. The V end lost 5 bases, the J end lost 2 bases, and 5 bases lay between the germline ends. The CDR3 runs 12 residues. The germline gives CDR1 SGHTA, CDR2 FQGTGA.

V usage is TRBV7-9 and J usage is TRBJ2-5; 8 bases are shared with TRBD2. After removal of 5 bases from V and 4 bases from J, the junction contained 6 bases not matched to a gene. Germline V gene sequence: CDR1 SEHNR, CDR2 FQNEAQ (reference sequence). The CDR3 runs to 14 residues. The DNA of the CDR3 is TGTGCCAGCAGCCCCGAGAGCGGGAGAGAGACCCAGTACTTC. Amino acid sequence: CASSPESGRETQYF. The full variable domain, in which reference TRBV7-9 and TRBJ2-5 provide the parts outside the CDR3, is DTGVSQNPRHKITKRGQNVTFRCDPISEHNRLYWYRQTLGQGPEFLTYFQNEAQLEKSRLLSDRFSAERPKGSFSTLEIQRTEQGDSAMYLCASSPESGRETQYFGPGTRLLVL.

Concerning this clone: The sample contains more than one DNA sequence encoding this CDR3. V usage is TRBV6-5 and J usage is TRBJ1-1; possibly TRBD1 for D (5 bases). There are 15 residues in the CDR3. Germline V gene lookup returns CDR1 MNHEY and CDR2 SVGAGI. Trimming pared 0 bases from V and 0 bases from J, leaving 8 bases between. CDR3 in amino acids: CASSYSGGMNTEAFF. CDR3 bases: TGTGCCAGCAGTTACTCGGGGGGTATGAACACTGAAGCTTTCTTT.

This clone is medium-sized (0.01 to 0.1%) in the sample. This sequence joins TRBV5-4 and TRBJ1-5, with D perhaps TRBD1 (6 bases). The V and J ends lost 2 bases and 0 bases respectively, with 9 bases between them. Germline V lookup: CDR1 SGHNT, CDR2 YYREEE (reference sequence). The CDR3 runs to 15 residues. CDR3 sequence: CASSFGGPSNQPQHF. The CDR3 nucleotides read TGTGCCAGCAGCTTCGGGGGGCCTAGCAATCAGCCCCAGCATTTT.

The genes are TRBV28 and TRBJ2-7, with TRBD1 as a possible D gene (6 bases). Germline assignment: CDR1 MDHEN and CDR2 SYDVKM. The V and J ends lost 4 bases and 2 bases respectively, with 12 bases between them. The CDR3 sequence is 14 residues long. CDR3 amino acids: CASSWGTIAYEQYF. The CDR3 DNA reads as TGTGCCAGCAGTTGGGGGACAATTGCCTACGAGCAGTACTTC.

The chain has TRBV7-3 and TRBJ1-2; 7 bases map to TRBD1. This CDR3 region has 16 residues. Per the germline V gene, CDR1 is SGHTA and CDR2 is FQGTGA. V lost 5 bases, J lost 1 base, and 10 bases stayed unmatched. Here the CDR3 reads CASSPSGTDYNYGYTF. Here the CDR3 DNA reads TGTGCCAGCAGCCCTTCCGGGACAGATTATAACTATGGCTACACCTTC.

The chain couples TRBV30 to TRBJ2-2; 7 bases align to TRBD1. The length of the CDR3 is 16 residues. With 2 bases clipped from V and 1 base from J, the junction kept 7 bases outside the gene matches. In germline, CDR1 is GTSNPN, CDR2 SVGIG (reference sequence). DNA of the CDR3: TGTGCCTGGAGTTATAGGGGGCCAAGGAACACCGGGGAGCTGTTTTTT. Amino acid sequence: CAWSYRGPRNTGELFF.